Shown below are 9 T cell receptor beta chains from a single sample sequenced in a study of cytomegalovirus exposure and HLA in healthy donors. The PCR contained 60 Vbeta and 13 Jbeta primers. Assay used: immunoSEQ multiplex PCR; TCRdb lists only in-frame clones, some missing. Altogether some 140,000 clones are present, roughly 79% being singletons, with the ten largest covering more than 0.95%. Sample: PBMCs. These receptor sequences come from a man between 18 and 35 years old in good health and CMV-seronegative.

The chain employs TRBV10-1 and TRBJ1-2; D is possibly TRBD1 (6 bases). The length of the CDR3 is 13 residues. Germline loops: CDR1 WNHNN, CDR2 SYGVQD (reference sequence). The V end lost 3 bases, the J end lost 2 bases, and 7 bases lay between the germline ends. CDR3 coding DNA: TGCGCCAGCAGTGAAACAGGGAACTATGGCTACACCTTC. As protein: CASSETGNYGYTF.

This clone showed up just a few times. The CDR3 sequence is CASSRDRGGGQPQHF. The CDR3 nucleotides are TGTGCCAGCAGCCGGGACAGGGGGGGAGGGCAGCCCCAGCATTTT. J is TRBJ1-5 and V is TRBV11-2, with 11 nucleotides matching TRBD1. CDR1 is SGHAT, CDR2 FQNNGV, per germline. With 5 bases clipped from V and 7 bases from J, the junction kept 7 bases outside the gene matches. This CDR3 comprises 15 residues.

The sample holds one count of this clone. The J gene is TRBJ1-1, the V gene TRBV7-9; D remains unclear. Germline CDR1 and CDR2: SEHNR and FQNEAQ (reference sequence). Trimming shortened V by 5 bases and J by 2 bases, and 6 bases separated the two germline ends. The CDR3 is 12 amino acids. The CDR3 nucleotides read TGTGCCAGCAGCGACAAAAACACTGAAGCTTTCTTT. Protein: CASSDKNTEAFF.

V usage is TRBV6-1 and J usage is TRBJ1-5; 8 nucleotides align to TRBD1. The length of the CDR3 is 15 residues. Germline CDR1 and CDR2: MNHNS and SASEGT. Germline trimming cut 8 bases from V and 5 bases from J; bases unmatched to any gene: 11. This chain's CDR3 is CASLLVTGGHQPQHF. CDR3 nucleotides: TGTGCCAGCCTACTAGTTACAGGGGGGCATCAGCCCCAGCATTTT.

CDR3 DNA: TGTGCCAGCAAGCGGGCCGAGGTACGCACTGAAGCTTTCTTT. Translated, it gives CASKRAEVRTEAFF. The chain has TRBV27 and TRBJ1-1; D unresolved. CDR3 size: 14 residues. Germline V gene sequence: CDR1 MNHEY, CDR2 SMNVEV (reference sequence). V was cut by 7 bases and J by 4 bases, with 16 bases left in between.

This chain connects TRBV6-9 to TRBJ1-1; 10 nucleotides align to TRBD1. The ends lost 3 bases at V and 0 bases at J; junction bases unmatched: 4. The CDR3 is 16 amino acids. Per germline, CDR1 MNHGY and CDR2 SVAAGI. The CDR3 reads CASSYPGQGMNTEAFF. CDR3 DNA sequence: TGTGCCAGCAGTTACCCGGGACAGGGGATGAACACTGAAGCTTTCTTT.

V and J are TRBV6-5 and TRBJ1-5; 7 nucleotides match TRBD1. Germline trimming cut 5 bases from V and 6 bases from J; bases unmatched to any gene: 7. The CDR3 is 14 amino acids. Germline CDR1 and CDR2: MNHEY and SVGAGI. This CDR3 reads CASSNRGLFQPQHF. Here the CDR3 DNA reads TGTGCCAGCAGTAACAGGGGTCTGTTTCAGCCCCAGCATTTT.

In nucleotides, the CDR3 is TGTGCCAGTACAGAACTAGGCACAGATACGCAGTATTTT. Its protein product is CASTELGTDTQYF. The V gene is TRBV19, the J gene TRBJ2-3; possibly TRBD2 for D (5 bases). CDR1 and CDR2 from the germline V gene are LNHDA and SQIVND (reference sequence). This CDR3 is built from 13 residues. Trimming took off 7 bases at V and 1 base at J, with 9 bases between the two ends.

J is TRBJ1-1 and V is TRBV4-1; D gene unclear. Germline V CDR1 and CDR2: MGHRA, YSYEKL. This CDR3 spans 14 amino acids. V shed 1 base and J shed 1 base, with 7 bases lying between them. Written as DNA, the CDR3 is TGCGCCAGCAGCCAAGTGGTCGGGAACACTGAAGCTTTCTTT. Translation: CASSQVVGNTEAFF.